This T cell receptor (beta chain) was recorded in a study of T cells in localized non-small cell lung cancer. The CDR3 length is 13 residues. CDR1 is MDHEN, CDR2 SYDVKM, per germline. V trimming: 5 bases; J trimming: 7 bases; junction bases outside the gene matches: 8. With respect to this clone: The antigen is unknown.

Libraries were prepared by immunoSEQ multiplex PCR; TCRdb keeps only in-frame clonotypes and omits some of them. The data show roughly 48,000 clones, approximately 75% seen once. Study-level findings and limits: Of the top 100 tumor clones, median around 60 were in adjacent lung, approximately 30 among its top 100. Measurement of T cell clonality placed uninvolved adjacent lung highest, above the level in tumor.

V gene TRBV28 combines with J gene TRBJ2-7; 7 nucleotides agree with TRBD2. The starting material was peripheral blood, obtained before any cancer treatment. This sequence was found in a man aged 40-75 years with stage I squamous cell lung carcinoma. The CDR3 DNA sequence: TGTGCCAGCAGTGCGGGGGTAAAGGGGGAGCAGTACTTC. Encoded protein: CASSAGVKGEQYF.